The rows below give T cell receptor beta chains drawn from one sample of a study of CD8+ T cells in alopecia areata. Clones were read by immunoSEQ multiplex PCR, and TCRdb kept only the in-frame ones, dropping some. The sample lists some 200,000 clones, about three fifths occurring once. The starting material was CD4+ T cells sorted from blood, obtained at week 4, from a patient treated with tofacitinib. The source of these receptors is a human donor with alopecia areata. CDR3s leave out the opening cysteine and the closing phenylalanine or tryptophan.

V gene: TRBV30; J gene: TRBJ2-1; CDR3 protein: AWTKLAGGPSDEQF
V gene: TRBV7-2; J gene: TRBJ2-1; CDR3 protein: ASSFIAGSSYNEQF
V gene: TRBV29-1; J gene: TRBJ2-7; CDR3 protein: SVGGLGQTYEQY
V gene: TRBV30; J gene: TRBJ1-2; CDR3 protein: AWSTPGVWGYT
V gene: TRBV7-9; J gene: TRBJ2-7; CDR3 protein: ASSSPRTYEQY
V gene: TRBV29-1; J gene: TRBJ2-5; CDR3 protein: SVTSGGLQETQY
V gene: TRBV30; J gene: TRBJ2-6; CDR3 protein: AWSPTRGSGANVLT
V gene: TRBV5-1; J gene: TRBJ2-4; CDR3 protein: ASSLAVMENIQY
V gene: TRBV5-6; J gene: TRBJ2-7; CDR3 protein: ASSSWTGERYEQY
V gene: TRBV5-1; J gene: TRBJ2-1; CDR3 protein: ASSSADARYNEQF
V gene: TRBV2; J gene: TRBJ2-1; CDR3 protein: ASSEARPATQQF
V gene: TRBV29-1; J gene: TRBJ1-1; CDR3 protein: SVEDPSLGTEAF
V gene: TRBV30; J gene: TRBJ2-7; CDR3 protein: AWKLQGGYEQY
V gene: TRBV29-1; J gene: TRBJ1-1; CDR3 protein: SAAGLMNTEAF
V gene: TRBV30; J gene: TRBJ1-1; CDR3 protein: AWSVMVQNTEAF
V gene: TRBV14; J gene: TRBJ2-5; CDR3 protein: ASSQDLWETQY
V gene: TRBV6-5; J gene: TRBJ1-5; CDR3 protein: ASRFRQTGNQPQH
V gene: TRBV15; J gene: TRBJ2-7; CDR3 protein: ATSRVAGSSYEQY
V gene: TRBV28; J gene: TRBJ2-5; CDR3 protein: ASSSLGERGGQETQY
V gene: TRBV5-1; J gene: TRBJ2-7; CDR3 protein: ASSLGPSTYEQY
V gene: TRBV9; J gene: TRBJ2-2; CDR3 protein: ASSFSWQGNTGELF
V gene: TRBV7-9; J gene: TRBJ1-2; CDR3 protein: ASSRMRDTGYT
V gene: TRBV5-6; J gene: TRBJ1-5; CDR3 protein: ASRWTGYSNQPQH
V gene: TRBV25-1; J gene: TRBJ1-6; CDR3 protein: ASSDPGQGARSPLH
V gene: TRBV20-1; J gene: TRBJ2-7; CDR3 protein: SAKVAYEQY
V gene: TRBV29-1; J gene: TRBJ1-2; CDR3 protein: SVGFTGTEGT
V gene: TRBV5-1; J gene: TRBJ2-7; CDR3 protein: ASSPGGPYNYEQY
V gene: TRBV29-1; J gene: TRBJ1-6; CDR3 protein: SARDRDSPLH
V gene: TRBV6-5; J gene: TRBJ2-3; CDR3 protein: ASSLERTTDTQY
V gene: TRBV7-8; J gene: TRBJ1-5; CDR3 protein: ASSLAPEGQGIQPQH
V gene: TRBV4-1; J gene: TRBJ1-3; CDR3 protein: ASSQEVVTVLSGNTIY
V gene: TRBV5-1; J gene: TRBJ1-2; CDR3 protein: ASSSGTGGYGYT
V gene: TRBV7-2; J gene: TRBJ1-1; CDR3 protein: ASTGTPNTEAF
V gene: TRBV30; J gene: TRBJ1-2; CDR3 protein: AWSVYRVDYGYT
V gene: TRBV25-1; J gene: TRBJ2-7; CDR3 protein: ASSGGTGGNYEQY
V gene: TRBV6-6; J gene: TRBJ2-7; CDR3 protein: ASTGDRIGEQY
V gene: TRBV6-1; J gene: TRBJ2-1; CDR3 protein: ASSYSGGAFEQF
V gene: TRBV27; J gene: TRBJ1-2; CDR3 protein: ASSLVGAVEKGYT
V gene: TRBV18; J gene: TRBJ2-3; CDR3 protein: ASSPSGTDTQY
V gene: TRBV5-6; J gene: TRBJ2-6; CDR3 protein: ASSLAGGGANVLT
V gene: TRBV4-1; J gene: TRBJ2-5; CDR3 protein: ASSQDGGGAGETQY
V gene: TRBV19; J gene: TRBJ2-2; CDR3 protein: ASSRGLRTGELF
V gene: TRBV28; J gene: TRBJ1-1; CDR3 protein: ASTMVVNTEAF
V gene: TRBV4-1; J gene: TRBJ2-3; CDR3 protein: ASSPVGQGAGDTQY
V gene: TRBV5-1; J gene: TRBJ1-2; CDR3 protein: ASSLTDTNYGYT
V gene: TRBV11-2; J gene: TRBJ1-5; CDR3 protein: ASSLEQGGNQPQH
V gene: TRBV10-3; J gene: TRBJ2-7; CDR3 protein: AITGDILYEQY